One and the same sample provided the 14 T cell receptor beta chains below, sequenced in a study of OX40 agonist ivuxolimab in advanced cancers. Sequenced by immunoSEQ multiplex PCR; TCRdb stores in-frame clones only, minus some. The sample yields several thousand clones, 60% to 80% seen once. This specimen was CD4+ or CD8+ T cells sorted from blood, taken in a trial of the OX40 agonist ivuxolimab. Receptors were obtained from an adult with an advanced solid tumor such as melanoma, head and neck, liver or kidney cancer.

This sequence joins TRBV4-1 and TRBJ2-3, with TRBD1 identical over 7 bases. The CDR3 consists of 14 residues. V shed 1 base and J 4 bases; nucleotides not matched to a gene: 2. CDR1 is MGHRA and CDR2 is YSYEKL in the germline V gene. CDR3 nucleotide sequence: TGCGCCAGCAGCCAAGCGGACAGGCCAGATACGCAGTATTTT. It is translated as CASSQADRPDTQYF.

The V call is TRBV7-9, the J call TRBJ2-2; D is possibly TRBD1 (5 bases). V was cut by 5 bases and J by 4 bases, with 11 bases left in between. The CDR3 is 14 amino acids. Germline V gene lookup returns CDR1 SEHNR and CDR2 FQNEAQ (reference sequence). The CDR3 here is CASSPPGRTGELFF. The CDR3, as DNA: TGTGCCAGCAGCCCCCCAGGGCGCACCGGGGAGCTGTTTTTT.

In its sample, this clone was seen a few times. The V call is TRBV6-5, the J call TRBJ2-7, with D possibly being TRBD2 (5 bases). Deletions cut 6 bases from V and 5 bases from J, with 8 bases between. Germline V CDR1 and CDR2: MNHEY, SVGAGI. The CDR3 contains 11 residues. The chain's CDR3 is CASSLRDEQYF. The DNA of the CDR3 is TGTGCCAGCAGCTTGCGGGACGAGCAGTACTTC.

The rearrangement joins TRBV4-3 to TRBJ2-1; TRBD1 aligns across 8 bases. Germline V gene lookup returns CDR1 LGHNA and CDR2 YSLEER. The ends lost 0 bases at V and 6 bases at J; junction bases unmatched: 10. This CDR3 is 17 amino acids long. This CDR3 reads CASSQDLAGGIGNEQFF. As DNA, the CDR3 is TGCGCCAGCAGCCAAGATCTTGCAGGGGGCATTGGCAATGAGCAGTTCTTC.

The chain links TRBV4-1 to TRBJ1-5, with 9 bases aligning to TRBD1. V gave up 3 bases and J gave up 9 bases; unmatched junction bases: 9. The CDR3 runs 15 residues. Germline V gene lookup returns CDR1 MGHRA and CDR2 YSYEKL. CDR3 DNA: TGCGCCAGCAGCCAGCCCGGGACAGGGTCACGGCCCCAGCATTTT. Translation: CASSQPGTGSRPQHF.

The DNA for the CDR3 is TGTGCCATTCGGACTAGCGGGAGAAACAATGAGCAGTTCTTC. Translated: CAIRTSGRNNEQFF. V and J are TRBV27 and TRBJ2-1; 13 positions match TRBD2. This CDR3 comprises 14 residues. J gave up 5 bases and V 10 bases, and 5 bases lay outside the gene matches. Germline lookup yields CDR1 MNHEY and CDR2 SMNVEV (reference sequence).

The CDR3 loop is CASSLGGMMIGNTIYF. The CDR3 region has the DNA TGTGCCAGCAGCTTAGGGGGAATGATGATTGGAAACACCATATATTTT. The J gene is TRBJ1-3, the V gene TRBV7-9; D not resolved. The V end was cut by 1 base, the J end by 3 bases, with 13 bases between. The CDR3 spans 16 residues. Per the germline V gene, CDR1 is SEHNR and CDR2 is FQNEAQ (reference sequence).

The chain is built from TRBV30 and TRBJ1-1, with no clear D. This CDR3 has 13 residues. Germline V gene sequence: CDR1 GTSNPN, CDR2 SVGIG (reference sequence). V shed 0 bases and J shed 0 bases, with 5 bases lying between them. For the CDR3, the DNA is TGTGCCTGGAGTGTACATTTGAACACTGAAGCTTTCTTT. This codes for CAWSVHLNTEAFF.

The CDR3 protein is CASMESGGISYEQYF. The CDR3 nucleotides read TGTGCCAGCATGGAGAGTGGGGGGATCTCCTACGAGCAGTACTTC. V and J are TRBV2 and TRBJ2-7; D is perhaps TRBD2 (6 bases). The CDR3 is made up of 15 amino acids. V was trimmed by 7 bases and J by 0 bases, leaving 16 bases between them. The germline V gene has CDR1 SNHLY and CDR2 FYNNEI. Based on the CDR3 plus reference TRBV2 and TRBJ2-7, the full variable domain is EPEVTQTPSHQVTQMGQEVILRCVPISNHLYFYWYRQILGQKVEFLVSFYNNEISEKSEIFDDQFSVERPDGSNFTLKIRSTKLEDSAMYFCASMESGGISYEQYFGPGTRLTVT.

The chain joins TRBV5-4 to TRBJ1-2; possible D gene TRBD1, 5 bases. The germline V and J ends were trimmed by 2 bases and 4 bases, with 9 bases remaining between them. CDR1 is SGHNT and CDR2 is YYREEE in the germline V gene (reference sequence). CDR3 length equals 13 residues. The CDR3 region has the DNA TGTGCCAGCAGCTTCGGGACGGGCTATGGCTACACCTTC. Encoded protein: CASSFGTGYGYTF.

The CDR3 DNA is TGTGCCAGCAGTTTATCGGGGTATAGCAATCAGCCCCAGCATTTT. It is translated as CASSLSGYSNQPQHF. This chain joins TRBV27 and TRBJ1-5; D remains unclear. The CDR3 is 15 residues long. V dropped 0 bases and J dropped 0 bases, with 6 bases sitting between them. Per the germline V gene, CDR1 is MNHEY and CDR2 is SMNVEV (reference sequence).

This clone was detected once. The CDR3 reads CATSPEKISYPGTDTQYF. CDR3 bases: TGTGCCACCAGCCCGGAGAAGATCAGCTATCCTGGTACAGATACGCAGTATTTT. This chain links TRBV15 with TRBJ2-3; D not resolved. V dropped 5 bases and J dropped 3 bases, with 24 bases sitting between them. The CDR3 runs 18 residues. The germline gives CDR1 LNHNV, CDR2 YYDKDF (reference sequence).

This clone has a handful of counts. The chain has TRBV28 and TRBJ1-4; tentative D call: TRBD1 (6 bases). V lost 7 bases, J lost 1 base, and 19 bases lay in between. CDR3 length: 17 amino acids. Germline values: CDR1 MDHEN, CDR2 SYDVKM. CDR3 residues: CASTKMGGPGTNEKLFF. CDR3 nucleotide sequence: TGTGCCAGCACCAAAATGGGGGGGCCTGGAACTAATGAAAAACTGTTTTTT.

The rearrangement links TRBV19 to TRBJ2-3; possible D gene TRBD1, 6 bases. Trimming removed 3 bases at V and 6 bases at J, with 13 bases between. Germline CDR1 reads LNHDA; CDR2 reads SQIVND (reference sequence). CDR3 length: 14 amino acids. The CDR3 region is CASSMGARGDTQYF. CDR3 nucleotides: TGTGCCAGTAGTATGGGAGCGAGGGGGGATACGCAGTATTTT.